The 10 T cell receptor beta chains reported below all come from one sample, sequenced in a study of shared clonotypes between healthy human individuals. Profiled with immunoSEQ multiplex PCR; TCRdb holds only in-frame clones, not every one. The sample gives around 100,000 clones, roughly 69% of which show up once; roughly 40% is in the top ten. Sequencing was carried out using memory CD8+ T cells sorted from blood. Subset reported: CD45RO+ cells pooled with CCR7-negative TemRA cells. These receptors all come from a man under 40 in good health.

Comments on this clone: Germline is not matched at one junction end, which may reflect a read error. The V call is TRBV18, the J call TRBJ2-7, with 9 bases lining up with TRBD1. Germline CDR1 reads KGHSH; CDR2 reads LQKENI. The CDR3 runs 14 residues. DNA for the CDR3: TGTGCCAGCTCACCGAACAGGGGGCGCGTCGGGCCCAACTTC. Translation gives CASSPNRGRVGPNF.

The chain uses TRBV7-9 and TRBJ2-1; 7 positions match TRBD2. V lost 2 bases, J lost 7 bases, and 11 bases stayed unmatched. The CDR3 extends over 16 amino acids. CDR1 is SEHNR, CDR2 FQNEAQ, per germline (reference sequence). The CDR3 bases are TGTGCCAGCAGCTTACCTCAGCGGGATGTGCGTAATGAGCAGTTCTTC. It specifies CASSLPQRDVRNEQFF.

The chain joins TRBV18 to TRBJ2-7; 9 bases align to TRBD2. The ends lost 2 bases at V and 5 bases at J; junction bases unmatched: 7. The CDR3 consists of 15 residues. Germline V gene data show CDR1 as KGHSH and CDR2 as LQKENI. In DNA form, the CDR3 reads TGTGCCAGCTCACCAAAGGTAGCGGGAGAGAACGAGCAGTACTTC. Translated, it gives CASSPKVAGENEQYF. Full variable domain (missing parts from reference TRBV18 and TRBJ2-7): NAGVMQNPRHLVRRRGQEARLRCSPMKGHSHVYWYRQLPEEGLKFMVYLQKENIIDESGMPKERFSAEFPKEGPSILRIQQVVRGDSAAYFCASSPKVAGENEQYFGPGTRLTVT.

The chain combines TRBV7-9 with TRBJ2-7, with 9 bases identical to TRBD1. CDR3 size: 15 residues. The trim removed 5 bases at V and 3 bases at J, leaving 8 bases unmatched. The V gene's germline CDR1 is SEHNR and CDR2 FQNEAQ (reference sequence). The CDR3 DNA reads as TGTGCCAGCAGCGGCAATGGACAGGGGCTCTACGAGCAGTACTTC. Translating it yields CASSGNGQGLYEQYF.

The chain carries TRBV4-3 and TRBJ2-1, with 9 positions matching TRBD2. The CDR3 contains 15 residues. Per the germline V gene, CDR1 is LGHNA and CDR2 is YSLEER. Trimming cost V 3 bases and J 10 bases; bases outside gene matches: 10. The CDR3: CASSHTGTSISEQFF. The CDR3, as DNA: TGCGCCAGCAGCCACACCGGGACTAGCATCAGCGAGCAGTTCTTC.

This clone was observed a handful of times. V usage is TRBV28 and J usage is TRBJ1-5, with D uncertain. Trimming pared 3 bases from V and 1 base from J, leaving 16 bases between. This CDR3 contains 17 residues. Germline V CDR1 and CDR2: MDHEN, SYDVKM. CDR3 nucleotide sequence: TGTGCCAGCAGTTTGTGGACCTTCACTGGGAGCAATCAGCCCCAGCATTTT. Translated, it gives CASSLWTFTGSNQPQHF.

The rearrangement links TRBV30 to TRBJ2-1; maybe TRBD2 (5 bases). The germline CDR1 and CDR2 sequences are GTSNPN and SVGIG (reference sequence). The length of the CDR3 is 17 residues. The ends were cut back, 1 base at V and 5 bases at J, with 21 bases in the middle. The CDR3 protein is CAWSGPLKLGLDNEQFF. Written as DNA, the CDR3 is TGTGCCTGGAGTGGTCCGCTAAAACTAGGCCTGGACAATGAGCAGTTCTTC.

This clone has ten or more counts. The gene calls are TRBV28 and TRBJ2-5; 7 bases map to TRBD1. The CDR3 sequence is 15 residues long. Trimming at V came to 3 bases and at J to 0 bases, leaving 4 bases not matched to a gene. Germline V lookup: CDR1 MDHEN, CDR2 SYDVKM. The CDR3 DNA follows: TGTGCCAGCAGTTTGGGACAGATAAACCAAGAGACCCAGTACTTC. Its translation is CASSLGQINQETQYF.

The chain uses TRBV6-5 and TRBJ2-7; 8 positions match TRBD1. This CDR3 has 15 residues. CDR1 is MNHEY and CDR2 is SVGAGI in the germline V gene. V was pared by 0 bases and J by 6 bases, with 7 bases of the junction left unmatched. CDR3 DNA: TGTGCCAGCAGTTACTCATCGGACAGGGCCAGCGAGCAGTACTTC. Encoded protein: CASSYSSDRASEQYF.

This clone was seen only a few times. The J gene is TRBJ2-7, the V gene TRBV9; TRBD2 is a possible D gene (5 bases). Between the trimmed V and J ends, which lost 5 bases and 3 bases, there was a span of 15 bases. CDR3 size: 14 residues. Per the germline V gene, CDR1 is SGDLS and CDR2 is YYNGEE. The CDR3 loop reads CASSRGGSHYEQYF. CDR3 bases: TGTGCCAGCAGTCGTGGAGGCTCCCACTACGAGCAGTACTTC.